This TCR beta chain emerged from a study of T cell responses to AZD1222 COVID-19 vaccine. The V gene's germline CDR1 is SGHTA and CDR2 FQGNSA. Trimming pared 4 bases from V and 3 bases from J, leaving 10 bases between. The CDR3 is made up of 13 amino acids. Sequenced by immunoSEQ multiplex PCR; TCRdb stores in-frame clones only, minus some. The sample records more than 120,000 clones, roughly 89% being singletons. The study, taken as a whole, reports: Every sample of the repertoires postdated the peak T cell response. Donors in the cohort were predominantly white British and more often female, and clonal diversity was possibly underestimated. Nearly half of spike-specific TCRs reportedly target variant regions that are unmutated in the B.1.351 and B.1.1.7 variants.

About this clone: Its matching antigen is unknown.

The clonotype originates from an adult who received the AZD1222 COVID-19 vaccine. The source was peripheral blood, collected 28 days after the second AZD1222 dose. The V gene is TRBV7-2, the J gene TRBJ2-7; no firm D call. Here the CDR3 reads CASSSLFYYEQYF. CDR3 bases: TGTGCCAGCAGCTCCTTATTTTACTACGAGCAGTACTTC.